This TCR beta chain was captured in a study of blood T cell repertoires in COVID-19. In the study overall: Donors in the United States, Italy and Spain gave samples during acute or convalescent COVID-19. T cells, B-cell-depleted T cells, or PBMCs provided the cDNA or gDNA that served as material.

This clone was found once. As originally analysed: Scientists estimated how many nucleated cells there were by amplifying reference gene primers. Assay used: immunoSEQ multiplex PCR; TCRdb lists only in-frame clones, some missing. Clonal size and the V and J genes are those of that table, whereas D and trimming came from the DNA. The sample lists roughly 100,000 clones; 91% were seen once. The V gene's germline CDR1 is SGHAT and CDR2 FQNNGV. The CDR3 loop spans 16 amino acids. With V trimmed by 5 bases and J by 3 bases, 10 bases remained unmatched. This chain connects TRBV11-2 to TRBJ2-7, with TRBD1 matching over 10 bases. Material: peripheral blood. The sequence was collected from a man in his fifties or sixties with acute or convalescent COVID-19. The CDR3 coding sequence is TGTGCCAGCAGCCGGATAGGACAGGGGGGGTTCTACGAGCAGTACTTC. It specifies CASSRIGQGGFYEQYF.